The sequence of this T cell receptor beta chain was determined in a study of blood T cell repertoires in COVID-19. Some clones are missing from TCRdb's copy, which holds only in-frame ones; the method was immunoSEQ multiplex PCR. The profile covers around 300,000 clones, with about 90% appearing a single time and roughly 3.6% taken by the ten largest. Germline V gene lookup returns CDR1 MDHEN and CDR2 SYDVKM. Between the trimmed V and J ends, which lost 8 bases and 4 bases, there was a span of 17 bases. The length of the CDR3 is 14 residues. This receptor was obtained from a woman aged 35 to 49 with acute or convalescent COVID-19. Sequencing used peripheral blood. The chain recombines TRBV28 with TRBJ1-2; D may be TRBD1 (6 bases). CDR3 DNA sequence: TGTGCCAGCCTTAGGGTGGGCAGGGGCTATGGCTACACCTTC. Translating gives CASLRVGRGYGYTF.